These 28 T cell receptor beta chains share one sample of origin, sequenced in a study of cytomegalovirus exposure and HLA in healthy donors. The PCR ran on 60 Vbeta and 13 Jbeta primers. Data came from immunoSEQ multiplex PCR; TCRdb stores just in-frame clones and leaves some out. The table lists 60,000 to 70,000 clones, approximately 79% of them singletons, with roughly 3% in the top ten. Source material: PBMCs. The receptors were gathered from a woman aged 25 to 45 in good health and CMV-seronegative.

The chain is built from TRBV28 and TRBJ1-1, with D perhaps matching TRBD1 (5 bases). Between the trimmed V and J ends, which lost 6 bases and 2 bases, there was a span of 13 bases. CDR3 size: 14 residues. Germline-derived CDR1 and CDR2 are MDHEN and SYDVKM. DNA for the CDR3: TGTGCCAGCAGGAGATCAGGGCCTAACACTGAAGCTTTCTTT. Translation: CASRRSGPNTEAFF.

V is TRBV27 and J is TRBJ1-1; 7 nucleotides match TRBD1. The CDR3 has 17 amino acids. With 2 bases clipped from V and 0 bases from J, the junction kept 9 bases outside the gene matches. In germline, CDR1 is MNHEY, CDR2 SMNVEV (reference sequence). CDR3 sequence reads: CASSLGYTGAVNTEAFF. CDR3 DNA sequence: TGTGCCAGCAGTTTAGGGTATACAGGGGCGGTGAACACTGAAGCTTTCTTT.

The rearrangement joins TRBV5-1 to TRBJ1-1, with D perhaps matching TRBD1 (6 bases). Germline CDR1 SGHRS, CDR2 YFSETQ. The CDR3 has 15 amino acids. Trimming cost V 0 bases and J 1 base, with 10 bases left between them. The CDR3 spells CASSLEAGANTEAFF. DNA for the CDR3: TGCGCCAGCAGCTTGGAGGCGGGGGCGAACACTGAAGCTTTCTTT.

The CDR3: CASSLDRVSQPQHF. In nucleotides, the CDR3 is TGTGCCAGCAGCCTTGACAGGGTTAGTCAGCCCCAGCATTTT. The genes are TRBV7-2 and TRBJ1-5; 7 bases are shared with TRBD1. CDR3 length equals 14 residues. Unmatched junction bases numbered 7, after V lost 5 bases and J lost 6 bases. Germline CDR1 SGHTA, CDR2 FQGNSA.

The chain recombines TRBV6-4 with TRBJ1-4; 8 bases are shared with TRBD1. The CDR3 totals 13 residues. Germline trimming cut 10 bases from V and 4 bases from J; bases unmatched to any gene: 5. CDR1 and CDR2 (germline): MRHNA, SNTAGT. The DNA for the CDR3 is TGTGCCATCTTACAGGGGGTTAATGAAAAACTGTTTTTT. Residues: CAILQGVNEKLFF.

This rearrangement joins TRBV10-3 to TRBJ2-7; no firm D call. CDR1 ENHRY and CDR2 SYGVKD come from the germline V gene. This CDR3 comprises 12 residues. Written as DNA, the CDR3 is TGTGCCATAAGTGACTCAGACTACGAGCAGTACGTC. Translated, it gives CAISDSDYEQYV.

CDR3 in amino acids: CASKESRSAGEKLFF. CDR3 in DNA: TGTGCCAGCAAAGAAAGCAGGTCGGCGGGTGAAAAACTGTTTTTT. The chain couples TRBV6-6 to TRBJ1-4; no reliable D call. This CDR3 spans 15 amino acids. Germline CDR1 is MNHNY and CDR2 is SVGAGI (reference sequence). V was pared by 7 bases and J by 7 bases, with 19 bases between.

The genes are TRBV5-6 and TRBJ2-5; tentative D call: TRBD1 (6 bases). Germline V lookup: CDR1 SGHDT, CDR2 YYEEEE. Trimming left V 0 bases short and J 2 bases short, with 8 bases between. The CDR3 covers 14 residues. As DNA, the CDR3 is TGTGCCAGCAGCTTGGGGACAGTTCAAGAGACCCAGTACTTC. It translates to CASSLGTVQETQYF.

In nucleotides, the CDR3 is TGCGCCAGCAGCCAGGACAGGGGACTGAGCGGGGGGCTGGCAGATACGCAGTATTTT. Its translation is CASSQDRGLSGGLADTQYF. The chain is built from TRBV5-1 and TRBJ2-3; either TRBD1 or TRBD2 may supply D (9 bases each). Germline loops: CDR1 SGHRS, CDR2 YFSETQ. V was trimmed by 4 bases and J by 4 bases, leaving 28 bases between them. CDR3 length: 19 residues.

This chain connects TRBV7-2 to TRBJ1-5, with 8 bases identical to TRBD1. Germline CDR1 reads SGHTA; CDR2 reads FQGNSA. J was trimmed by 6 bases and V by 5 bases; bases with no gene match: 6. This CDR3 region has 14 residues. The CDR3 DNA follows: TGTGCCAGCAGCACAGGGACAGGCGCTCAGCCCCAGCATTTT. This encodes CASSTGTGAQPQHF.

The DNA of the CDR3 is TGTGCCAGCAGTTTATGGACAGAGACTAACTATGGCTACACCTTC. Translated: CASSLWTETNYGYTF. The chain employs TRBV28 and TRBJ1-2; TRBD1 might be the D (5 bases). CDR1 is MDHEN, CDR2 SYDVKM, per germline. V was shortened by 0 bases and J by 0 bases, with 8 bases between the two germline ends. The CDR3 consists of 15 residues.

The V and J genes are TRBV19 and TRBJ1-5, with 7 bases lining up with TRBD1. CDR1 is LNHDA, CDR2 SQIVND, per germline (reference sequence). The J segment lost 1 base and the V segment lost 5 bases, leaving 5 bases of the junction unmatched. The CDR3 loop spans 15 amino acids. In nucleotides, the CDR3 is TGTGCCAGTAGTCTGAGGGGGCCGAGCAATCAGCCCCAGCATTTT. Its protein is CASSLRGPSNQPQHF.

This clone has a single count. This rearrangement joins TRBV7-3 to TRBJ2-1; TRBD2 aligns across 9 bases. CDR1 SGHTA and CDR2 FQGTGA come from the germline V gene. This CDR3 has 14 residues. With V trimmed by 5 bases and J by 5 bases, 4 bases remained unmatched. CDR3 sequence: CASSRQREDNEQFF. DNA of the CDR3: TGTGCCAGCAGCCGCCAGCGGGAGGACAATGAGCAGTTCTTC.

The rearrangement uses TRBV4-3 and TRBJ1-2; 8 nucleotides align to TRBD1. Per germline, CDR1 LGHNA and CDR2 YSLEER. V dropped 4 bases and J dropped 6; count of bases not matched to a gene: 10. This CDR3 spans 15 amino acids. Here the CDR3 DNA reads TGCGCCAGCAGCCCCGGAACAGGGGGTAGTCATGGCTACACCTTC. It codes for CASSPGTGGSHGYTF.

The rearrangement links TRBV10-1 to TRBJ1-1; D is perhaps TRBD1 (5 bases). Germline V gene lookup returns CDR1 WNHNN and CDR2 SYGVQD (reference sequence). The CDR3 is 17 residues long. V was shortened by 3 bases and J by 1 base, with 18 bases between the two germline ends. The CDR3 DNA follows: TGCGCCAGCAGTGATTGGGGCGGGGGAGGTAAGAACACTGAAGCTTTCTTT. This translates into CASSDWGGGGKNTEAFF.

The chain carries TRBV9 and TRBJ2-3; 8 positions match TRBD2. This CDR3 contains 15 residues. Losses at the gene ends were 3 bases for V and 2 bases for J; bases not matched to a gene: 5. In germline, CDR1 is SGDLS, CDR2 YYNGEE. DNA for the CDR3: TGTGCCAGCAGCGGTAGCGGGGTTACCACAGATACGCAGTATTTT. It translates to CASSGSGVTTDTQYF.

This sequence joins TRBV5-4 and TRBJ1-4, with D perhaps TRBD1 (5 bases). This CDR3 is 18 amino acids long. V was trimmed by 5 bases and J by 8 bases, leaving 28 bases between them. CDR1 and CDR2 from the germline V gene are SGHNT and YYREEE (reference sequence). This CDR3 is CASRPTGDWERFEEKLFF. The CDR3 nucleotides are TGTGCCAGCAGACCTACCGGGGACTGGGAGCGATTTGAGGAAAAACTGTTTTTT.

The CDR3: CASSLGLFTDTQYF. The CDR3 bases are TGTGCCAGCAGCTTGGGACTGTTCACAGATACGCAGTATTTT. The gene calls are TRBV7-6 and TRBJ2-3; tentative D call: TRBD2 (6 bases). Germline assignment: CDR1 SGHVS and CDR2 FNYEAQ. V was trimmed by 3 bases and J by 2 bases, leaving 9 bases between them. The CDR3 runs 14 residues.

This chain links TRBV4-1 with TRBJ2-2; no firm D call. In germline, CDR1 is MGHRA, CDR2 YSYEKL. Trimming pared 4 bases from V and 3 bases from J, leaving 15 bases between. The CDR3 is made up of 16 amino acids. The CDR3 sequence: CASSPLRMSYTGELFF. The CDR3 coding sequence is TGCGCCAGCAGCCCACTAAGGATGTCGTACACCGGGGAGCTGTTTTTT.

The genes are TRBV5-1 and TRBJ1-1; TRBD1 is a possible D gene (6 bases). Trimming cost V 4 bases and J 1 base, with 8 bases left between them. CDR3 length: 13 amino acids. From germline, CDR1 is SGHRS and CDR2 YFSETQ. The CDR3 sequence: CASSETGNTEAFF. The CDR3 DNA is TGCGCCAGCAGCGAGACAGGGAACACTGAAGCTTTCTTT.

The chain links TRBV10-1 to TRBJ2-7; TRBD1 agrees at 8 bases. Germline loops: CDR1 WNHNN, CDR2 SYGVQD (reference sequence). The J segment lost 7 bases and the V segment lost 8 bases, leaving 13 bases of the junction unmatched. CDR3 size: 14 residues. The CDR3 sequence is CASPSGTGLFEQYF. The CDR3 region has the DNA TGCGCCAGCCCCTCCGGGACAGGCTTATTTGAGCAGTACTTC.

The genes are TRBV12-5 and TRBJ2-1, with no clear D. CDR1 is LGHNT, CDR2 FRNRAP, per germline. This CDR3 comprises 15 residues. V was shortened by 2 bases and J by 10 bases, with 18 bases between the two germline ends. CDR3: CASGLSIGSPDEQFF. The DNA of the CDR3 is TGTGCTAGTGGTTTGTCAATCGGGTCCCCCGACGAGCAGTTCTTC.

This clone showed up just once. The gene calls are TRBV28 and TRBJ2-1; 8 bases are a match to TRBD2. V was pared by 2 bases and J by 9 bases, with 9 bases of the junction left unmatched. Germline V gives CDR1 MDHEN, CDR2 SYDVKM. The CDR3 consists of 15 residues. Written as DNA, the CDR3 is TGTGCCAGCAGTTTAGGGACTAGTCCTCCCACTGAGCAGTTCTTC. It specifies CASSLGTSPPTEQFF.

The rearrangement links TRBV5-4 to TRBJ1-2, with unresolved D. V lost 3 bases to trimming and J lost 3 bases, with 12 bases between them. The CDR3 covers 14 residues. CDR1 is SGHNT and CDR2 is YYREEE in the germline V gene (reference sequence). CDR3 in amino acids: CASSSPHRDYGYTF. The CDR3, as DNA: TGTGCCAGCAGCTCGCCCCACAGAGACTATGGCTACACCTTC.

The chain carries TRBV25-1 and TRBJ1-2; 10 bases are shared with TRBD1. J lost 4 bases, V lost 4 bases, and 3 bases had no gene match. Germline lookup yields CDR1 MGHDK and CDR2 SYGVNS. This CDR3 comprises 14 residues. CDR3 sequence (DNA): TGTGCCAGCAGTGCCTGGGACAGGGGCTATGGCTACACCTTC. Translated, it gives CASSAWDRGYGYTF.

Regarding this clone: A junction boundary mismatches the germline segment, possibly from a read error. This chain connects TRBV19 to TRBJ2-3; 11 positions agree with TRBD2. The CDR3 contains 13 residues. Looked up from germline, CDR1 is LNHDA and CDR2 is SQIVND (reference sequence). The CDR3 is CASSIGLAGGPVF. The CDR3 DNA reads TGTGCCAGTAGTATAGGGCTAGCGGGAGGTCCGGTTTTT.

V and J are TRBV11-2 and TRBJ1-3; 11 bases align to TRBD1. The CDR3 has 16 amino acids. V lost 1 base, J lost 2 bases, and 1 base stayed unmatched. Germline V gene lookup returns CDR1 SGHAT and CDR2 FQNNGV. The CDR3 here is CASSLGTGGPGNTIYF. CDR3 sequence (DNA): TGTGCCAGCAGCTTAGGGACAGGGGGCCCTGGAAACACCATATATTTT.

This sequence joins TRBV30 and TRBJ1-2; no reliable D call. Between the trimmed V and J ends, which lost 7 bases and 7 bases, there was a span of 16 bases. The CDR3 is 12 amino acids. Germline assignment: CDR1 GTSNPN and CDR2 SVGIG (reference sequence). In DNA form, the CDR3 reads TGTGCCTCCCCCTCTTCGACGGGTGGCTACACCTTC. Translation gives CASPSSTGGYTF.